These T cell receptor beta chains were read from a single sample in a study of T cells in Graves' hyperthyroidism and ophthalmopathy. MiXCR was run by TCRdb on the multiplex PCR reads, yielding one entry per CDR3 protein. In the table there are some 400,000 distinct CDR3 sequences, about a fifth of which are singletons. The sequenced sample consisted of blood. The source is a woman between 18 and 30 years old with Graves' hyperthyroidism. CDR3s include the opening cysteine and the closing phenylalanine or tryptophan. D genes are given only for firm matches. The size field is filled for only some rows; it gives once, few, many or a size class.

D	V	J	size	DNA	CDR3
-	TRBV6-5	TRBJ1-1	many	TGTGCCAGCAGTTATCTTGGAGAGGGTGGGACTGAAGCTTTCTTT	CASSYLGEGGTEAFF
-	TRBV27	TRBJ2-4	few	TGTGCCAGCTGGGAAAGAGGTGGCATTAAGTACTTC	CASWERGGIKYF
-	TRBV7-2	TRBJ2-5	many	TGTGCCAGCAGCTTAATGGATGGGGCCCAAGAGACCCAGTACTTC	CASSLMDGAQETQYF
-	TRBV6-5	TRBJ1-2	many	TGTGCCAGCAGTTACGGGCCGCTTTGGGGCTTGGGGGGCTACACCTTC	CASSYGPLWGLGGYTF
-	TRBV5-1	TRBJ2-6	few	TGCGCCAGCAGCTTGGACAGGGTTGGGGCCAACGTCCTGACTTTC	CASSLDRVGANVLTF
TRBD1	TRBV12-3/TRBV12-4	TRBJ1-1	many	TGTGCCAGCAGTTCGGACGAAAACCGAACAGGGGGCGGCACTGAAGCTTTCTTT	CASSSDENRTGGGTEAFF
-	TRBV5-6	TRBJ2-7	many	TGTGCCAGCAGCTTGGGACTAGTGTGGGGCGAGCAGTACTTC	CASSLGLVWGEQYF
-	TRBV19	TRBJ1-5	many	TGTGCCAGTAGTATCGCCGGATATAGCAATCAGCCCCAGCATTTT	CASSIAGYSNQPQHF
TRBD1	TRBV2	TRBJ2-2	many	TGTGCCAGCCGTTACAGGGGCGGTTCCGGGGAGCTGTTTTTT	CASRYRGGSGELFF
-	TRBV4-1	TRBJ2-2	-	TGCGCCAGCAGCCAAATATCCGGGGAGCTGTTTTTT	CASSQISGELFF